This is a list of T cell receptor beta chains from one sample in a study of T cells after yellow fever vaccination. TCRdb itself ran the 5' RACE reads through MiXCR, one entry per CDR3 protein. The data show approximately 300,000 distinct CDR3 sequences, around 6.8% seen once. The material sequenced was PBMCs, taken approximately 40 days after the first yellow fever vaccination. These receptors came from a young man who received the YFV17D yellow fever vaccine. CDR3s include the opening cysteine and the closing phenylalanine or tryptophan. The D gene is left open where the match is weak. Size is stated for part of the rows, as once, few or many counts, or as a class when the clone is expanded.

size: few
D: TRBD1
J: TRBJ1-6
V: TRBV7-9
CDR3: CASSPGGDNSPLHF
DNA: TGTGCCAGCAGCCCAGGGGGAGACAATTCACCCCTCCACTTT

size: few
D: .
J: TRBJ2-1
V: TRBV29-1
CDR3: CSVSALYNEQFF
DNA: TGCAGCGTCTCAGCCTTGTACAATGAGCAGTTCTTC

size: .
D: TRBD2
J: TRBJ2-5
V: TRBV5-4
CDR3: CASSPPLAGQETQYF
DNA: TGTGCCAGCAGCCCTCCGCTAGCGGGACAAGAGACCCAGTACTTC

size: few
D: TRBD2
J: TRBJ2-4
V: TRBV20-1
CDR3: CSASLAGVAKNIQYF
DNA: TGCAGTGCCAGTCTAGCGGGGGTAGCCAAAAACATTCAGTACTTC

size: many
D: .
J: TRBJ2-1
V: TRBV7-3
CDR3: CASSPQGRQNEQFF
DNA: TGTGCCAGCAGCCCTCAGGGGCGGCAGAATGAGCAGTTCTTC

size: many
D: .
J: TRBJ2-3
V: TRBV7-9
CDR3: CASSLKDTQYF
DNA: TGTGCCAGCAGCTTGAAAGATACGCAGTATTTT

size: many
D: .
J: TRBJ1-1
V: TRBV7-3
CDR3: CASSPVSGSTEAFF
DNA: TGTGCCAGCAGCCCCGTGTCGGGGAGCACTGAAGCTTTCTTT

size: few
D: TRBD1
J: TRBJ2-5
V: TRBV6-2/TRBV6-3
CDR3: CASSYTNAGTGSLGWETQYF
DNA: TGTGCCAGCAGTTACACGAACGCCGGGACAGGTAGCTTAGGCTGGGAGACCCAGTACTTC

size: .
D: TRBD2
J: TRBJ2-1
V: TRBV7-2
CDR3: CASSSGRGGNNEQFF
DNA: TGTGCCAGCAGCTCGGGGCGGGGGGGCAACAATGAGCAGTTCTTC

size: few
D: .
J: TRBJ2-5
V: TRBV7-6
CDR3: CASSSRLNQETQYF
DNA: TGTGCCAGCAGCTCGCGACTAAACCAAGAGACCCAGTACTTC

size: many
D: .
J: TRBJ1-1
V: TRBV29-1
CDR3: CSVEDLGQARAFF
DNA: TGCAGCGTTGAAGACCTCGGCCAGGCGCGAGCTTTCTTT

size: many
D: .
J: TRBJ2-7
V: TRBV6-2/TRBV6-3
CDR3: CASSFQGSSSYEQYF
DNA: TGTGCCAGCAGTTTTCAGGGATCGTCCTCCTACGAGCAGTACTTC

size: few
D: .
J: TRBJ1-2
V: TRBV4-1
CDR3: CASSQDRILNYGYTF
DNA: TGCGCCAGCAGCCAAGATAGGATACTGAACTATGGCTACACCTTC

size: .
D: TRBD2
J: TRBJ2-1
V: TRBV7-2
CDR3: CATGLAGVWNEQFF
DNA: TGTGCCACAGGACTAGCGGGGGTGTGGAATGAGCAGTTCTTC

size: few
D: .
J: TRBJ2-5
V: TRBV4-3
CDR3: CASSQDPGEVTQYF
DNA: TGCGCCAGCAGCCAAGATCCCGGGGAAGTGACCCAGTACTTC

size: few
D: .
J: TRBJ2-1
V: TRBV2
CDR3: CASSEARRDTYNEQFF
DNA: TGTGCCAGCAGTGAAGCCCGGCGGGATACCTACAATGAGCAGTTCTTC

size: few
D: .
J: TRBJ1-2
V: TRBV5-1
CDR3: CASSLVGAYGYTF
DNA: TGCGCCAGCAGCTTGGTTGGAGCCTATGGCTACACCTTC

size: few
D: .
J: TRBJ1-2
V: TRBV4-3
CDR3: CASSQRLSVDYGYTF
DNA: TGCGCCAGCAGCCAAAGATTATCGGTTGACTATGGCTACACCTTC

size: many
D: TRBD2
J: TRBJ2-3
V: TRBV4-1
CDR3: CASSQDGTSGYYTQYF
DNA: TGCGCCAGCAGCCAAGATGGGACTAGCGGGTACTATACGCAGTATTTT

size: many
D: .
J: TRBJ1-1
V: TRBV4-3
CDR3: CASSRSQQNTEAFF
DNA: TGCGCCAGCAGCCGGTCTCAGCAAAACACTGAAGCTTTCTTT

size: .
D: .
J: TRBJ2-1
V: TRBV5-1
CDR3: CASSLGVPYNEQFF
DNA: TGCGCCAGCAGCTTGGGAGTCCCCTACAATGAGCAGTTCTTC

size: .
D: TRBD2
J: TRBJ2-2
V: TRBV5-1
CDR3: CASSIRGTSGNTGELFF
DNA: TGCGCCAGCAGCATCAGAGGGACTAGCGGAAACACCGGGGAGCTGTTTTTT

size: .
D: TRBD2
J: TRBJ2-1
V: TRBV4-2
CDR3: CASSQDLGSGGAGKF
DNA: TGTGCCAGCAGCCAAGATCTGGGTAGCGGGGGGGCAGGAAAATTC

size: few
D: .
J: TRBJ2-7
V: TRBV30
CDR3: CAWSVLGSSYEQYF
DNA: TGTGCCTGGAGTGTACTTGGGAGCTCCTACGAGCAGTACTTC

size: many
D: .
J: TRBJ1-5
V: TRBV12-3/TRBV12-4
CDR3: CASSTGAKPQHF
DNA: TGTGCCAGCAGCACCGGGGCCAAGCCCCAGCATTTT

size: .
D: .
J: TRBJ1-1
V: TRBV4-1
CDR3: CASSQDGHYTEAFF
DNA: TGCGCCAGCAGCCAAGATGGTCACTACACTGAAGCTTTCTTT

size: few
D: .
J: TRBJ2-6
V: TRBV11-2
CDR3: CASSHRRRGGGANVLTF
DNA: TGTGCCAGCAGCCACCGAAGGCGGGGTGGTGGGGCCAACGTCCTGACTTTC

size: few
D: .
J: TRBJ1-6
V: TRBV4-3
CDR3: CASSPFEGGRSPLHF
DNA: TGCGCCAGCAGCCCGTTTGAAGGGGGTCGGTCACCCCTCCACTTT

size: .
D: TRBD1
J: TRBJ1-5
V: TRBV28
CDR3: CASGAGWGQGVVTQHF
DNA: TGTGCCAGTGGGGCTGGTTGGGGACAGGGGGTGGTTACCCAGCATTTT

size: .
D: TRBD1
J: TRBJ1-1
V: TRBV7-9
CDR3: CASSEGQMNTEAFF
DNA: TGTGCCAGCAGCGAGGGACAGATGAACACTGAAGCTTTCTTT

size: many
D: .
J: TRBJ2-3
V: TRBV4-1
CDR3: CASSQYSRGDTQYF
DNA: TGCGCCAGCAGCCAGTACTCCAGGGGAGATACGCAGTATTTT

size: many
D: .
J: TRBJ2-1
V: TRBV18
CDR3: CASSPPGRDYNEQFF
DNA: TGTGCCAGCTCACCACCGGGGCGGGACTACAATGAGCAGTTCTTC

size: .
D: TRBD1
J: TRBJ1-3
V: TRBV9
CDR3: CASSSGGTGNTIYF
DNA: TGTGCCAGCAGTTCAGGGGGAACTGGAAACACCATATATTTT

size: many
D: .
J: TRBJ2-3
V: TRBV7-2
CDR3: CASSLVGPGTDTQYF
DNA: TGTGCCAGCAGCTTAGTCGGACCCGGCACAGATACGCAGTATTTT

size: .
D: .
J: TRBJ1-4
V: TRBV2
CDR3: CASRPDRSGNEKLFF
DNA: TGTGCCAGCAGACCCGACAGGTCCGGTAATGAAAAACTGTTTTTT

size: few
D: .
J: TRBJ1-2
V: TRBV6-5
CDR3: CASSYSARVGSYGYTF
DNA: TGTGCCAGCAGTTACAGCGCGAGGGTCGGGAGCTATGGCTACACCTTC

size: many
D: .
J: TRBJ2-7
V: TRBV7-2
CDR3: CASSLAPRSYEQYF
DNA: TGTGCCAGCAGCTTAGCACCCCGATCCTACGAGCAGTACTTC

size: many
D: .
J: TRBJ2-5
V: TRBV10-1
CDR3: CASSPESPAETQYF
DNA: TGCGCCAGCAGTCCAGAATCTCCGGCAGAGACCCAGTACTTC

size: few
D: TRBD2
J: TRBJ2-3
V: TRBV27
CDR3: CASRPGTSGGDTQYF
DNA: TGTGCCAGCAGGCCCGGGACTAGCGGGGGGGATACGCAGTATTTT

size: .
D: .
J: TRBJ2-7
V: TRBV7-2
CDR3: CASAFAVSYEQYF
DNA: TGTGCCAGCGCCTTTGCCGTATCCTACGAGCAGTACTTC

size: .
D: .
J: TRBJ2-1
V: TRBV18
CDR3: CASSPPQLAAYNEQFF
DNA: TGTGCCAGCTCACCACCCCAACTAGCTGCTTACAATGAGCAGTTCTTC

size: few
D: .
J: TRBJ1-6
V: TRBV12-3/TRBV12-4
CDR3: CASSLFAGENSPLHF
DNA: TGTGCCAGCAGTCTGTTTGCAGGCGAGAATTCACCCCTCCACTTT

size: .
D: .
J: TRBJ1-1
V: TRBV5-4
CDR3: CASSLGVFSTEAFF
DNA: TGTGCCAGCAGCCTCGGGGTGTTTTCCACTGAAGCTTTCTTT

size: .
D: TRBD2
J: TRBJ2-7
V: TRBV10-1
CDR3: CASSGTSGGPYEQYF
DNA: TGCGCCAGCAGCGGGACTAGCGGGGGCCCCTACGAGCAGTACTTC

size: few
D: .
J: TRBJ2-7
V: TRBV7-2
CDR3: CASSQLSRGTYEQYF
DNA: TGTGCCAGCAGCCAACTTTCACGCGGGACCTACGAGCAGTACTTC

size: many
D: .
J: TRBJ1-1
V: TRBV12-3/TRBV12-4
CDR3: CASSLQGNTEAFF
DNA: TGCGCCAGCAGCCTACAGGGGAACACTGAAGCTTTCTTT

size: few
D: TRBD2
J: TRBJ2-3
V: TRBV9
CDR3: CASSVLAGGADTQYF
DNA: TGTGCCAGCAGCGTCCTAGCGGGGGGGGCAGATACGCAGTATTTT

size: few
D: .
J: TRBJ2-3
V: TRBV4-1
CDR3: CASSPRQAVDTQYF
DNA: TGCGCCAGCAGCCCCCGACAGGCGGTAGATACGCAGTATTTT

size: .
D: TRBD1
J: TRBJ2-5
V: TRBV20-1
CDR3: CSAPPRGKETQYF
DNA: TGCAGTGCCCCCCCCAGGGGGAAAGAGACCCAGTACTTC

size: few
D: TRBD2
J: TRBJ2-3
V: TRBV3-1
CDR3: CASSQDLGGVLDTQYF
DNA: TGTGCCAGCAGCCAAGATCTCGGGGGGGTGTTAGATACGCAGTATTTT

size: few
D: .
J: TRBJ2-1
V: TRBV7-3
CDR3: CASSRSGGIYNEQFF
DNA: TGTGCCAGCAGCCGTAGTGGGGGGATATACAATGAGCAGTTCTTC

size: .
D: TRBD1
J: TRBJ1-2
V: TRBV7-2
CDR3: CASRRQGLNYGYTF
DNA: TGTGCCAGCAGACGACAGGGGCTTAACTATGGCTACACCTTC

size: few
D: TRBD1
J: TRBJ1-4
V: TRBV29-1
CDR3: CSVGQGATANEKLFF
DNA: TGCAGCGTTGGACAGGGGGCGACGGCTAATGAAAAACTGTTTTTT

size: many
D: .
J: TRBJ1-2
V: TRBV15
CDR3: CATSSGGAPESGYTF
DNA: TGTGCCACCAGCAGCGGCGGGGCCCCGGAGAGTGGCTACACCTTC

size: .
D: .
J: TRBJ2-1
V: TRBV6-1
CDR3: CASTYGGTNNEQFF
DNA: TGTGCCAGCACCTACGGGGGGACAAACAATGAGCAGTTCTTC

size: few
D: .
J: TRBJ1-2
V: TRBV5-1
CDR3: CASSLAGSRGYTF
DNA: TGCGCCAGCAGCTTGGCAGGTTCGAGGGGCTACACCTTC